This is a list of T cell receptor beta chains from one sample in a study of shared clonotypes between healthy human individuals. Assay: immunoSEQ multiplex PCR; the TCRdb copy retains only in-frame clones and omits some. The table includes roughly 1,500,000 clones, approximately 98.5% detected once. Sequencing used naive CD4+ T cells sorted from blood. The receptor source for this set is a man aged 30 to 45 in good health. Both conserved end residues are part of each CDR3. A D gene is named only where the DNA matches it firmly. Not every row has a clone size; where given, it reads once, few, many or a size class.

NA TRBJ1-1 14 TRBV27 NA CASSLYRRDTEAFF TGTGCCAGCAGTTTGTACAGGAGGGACACTGAAGCTTTCTTT
NA TRBJ1-4 16 TRBV4-2 NA CASSQETARPDEKLFF TGTGCCAGCAGCCAAGAGACAGCCCGGCCAGATGAAAAACTGTTTTTT
NA TRBJ1-4 13 TRBV29-1 NA CSARAGGAEKLFF TGCAGCGCCCGGGCTGGGGGGGCTGAAAAACTGTTTTTT
TRBD1 TRBJ2-7 14 TRBV5-1 NA CASSLVDRGYEQYF TGCGCCAGCAGCTTGGTTGACAGGGGCTACGAGCAGTACTTC
TRBD2 TRBJ2-1 16 TRBV28 NA CASSLLGTSANNEQFF TGTGCCAGCAGTTTACTCGGGACTAGCGCGAACAATGAGCAGTTCTTC
NA TRBJ2-5 12 TRBV29-1 once CSDRRGAETQYF TGCAGCGACCGACGGGGGGCGGAGACCCAGTACTTC
NA TRBJ1-4 16 TRBV4-2 NA CASSQETGAYDFIQFF TGTGCCAGCAGCCAAGAGACAGGAGCCTACGACTTCATTCAGTTTTTT
TRBD2 TRBJ2-7 14 TRBV27 NA CASKTSGSFPEQYF TGTGCCAGCAAAACGAGCGGGAGCTTTCCCGAGCAGTACTTC
NA TRBJ1-2 13 TRBV5-1 once CASSHGRDEGYTF TGCGCCAGCAGCCACGGGAGGGACGAGGGCTACACCTTC
NA TRBJ1-2 13 TRBV7-6 NA CASSLAGFDGYTF TGTGCCAGCAGCTTAGCGGGATTCGATGGCTACACCTTC
NA TRBJ1-5 15 TRBV19 NA CASSMSPRDHQPQHF TGTGCCAGTAGTATGTCCCCCAGGGATCATCAGCCCCAGCATTTT
NA TRBJ2-7 11 TRBV28 NA CASSSRTEQYF TGTGCCAGCAGTTCTCGGACCGAGCAGTACTTC
NA TRBJ2-7 15 TRBV5-1 NA CASSLGFGTHYEQYF TGCGCCAGCAGCTTGGGGTTCGGGACGCACTACGAGCAGTACTTC
TRBD2 TRBJ2-2 15 TRBV18 NA CASSLTSGSSGELFF TGTGCCAGCTCATTGACTAGCGGGAGTTCCGGGGAGCTGTTTTTT
TRBD1 TRBJ2-7 14 TRBV6-1 NA CASAQGAWSDEQYF TGTGCCAGCGCCCAGGGGGCTTGGTCTGACGAGCAGTACTTC
NA TRBJ1-2 15 TRBV18 NA CASSPAGGLNYGYTF TGTGCCAGCTCACCGGCGGGGGGCCTTAACTATGGCTACACCTTC
NA TRBJ1-1 13 TRBV6-1 once CASSKGVGTEAFF TGTGCCAGCAGTAAGGGGGTAGGCACTGAAGCTTTCTTT
NA TRBJ1-1 14 TRBV7-9 NA CASSLGGWGTEAFF TGTGCCAGCAGCTTAGGAGGTTGGGGCACTGAAGCTTTCTTT
NA TRBJ1-5 14 TRBV7-6 NA CASSDLGSNQPQHF TGTGCCAGCAGCGACCTGGGGAGCAATCAGCCCCAGCATTTT
NA TRBJ1-2 15 TRBV19 NA CASSIDRQLNYGYTF TGTGCCAGTAGTATAGACCGACAGCTTAACTATGGCTACACCTTC
NA TRBJ2-1 13 TRBV11-2 NA CASSPTPSNEQFF TGTGCCAGCAGCCCCACACCTAGCAATGAGCAGTTCTTC
NA TRBJ2-7 13 TRBV2 NA CASSQPGPYEQYF TGTGCCAGCAGTCAACCGGGACCATACGAGCAGTACTTC
TRBD2 TRBJ2-7 15 TRBV11-3 NA CASSAGGGPVYEQYF TGTGCCAGCAGCGCGGGGGGAGGGCCCGTCTACGAGCAGTACTTC
TRBD1 TRBJ1-2 15 TRBV9 NA CASSPRTGSYYGYTF TGTGCCAGCAGCCCCCGGACAGGTTCGTACTATGGCTACACCTTC
NA TRBJ1-1 16 TRBV18 NA CASSPLEQGRGTEAFF TGTGCCAGCTCACCTTTAGAACAGGGTCGGGGGACTGAAGCTTTCTTT
NA TRBJ1-4 13 TRBV25-1 NA CASTRATNEKLFF TGTGCCAGCACCCGTGCTACTAATGAAAAACTGTTTTTT
TRBD1 TRBJ2-5 16 TRBV15 NA CATSREGTVYQETQYF TGTGCCACCAGCAGAGAAGGGACAGTGTACCAAGAGACCCAGTACTTC
NA TRBJ2-1 12 TRBV9 NA CASSVVRGRLVF TGTGCCAGCAGCGTAGTTCGGGGTAGGTTGGTCTTC
NA TRBJ2-7 18 TRBV5-4 NA CASSSGPTRLVGRYEQYF TGTGCCAGCAGCTCGGGGCCTACGAGACTAGTTGGTAGGTACGAGCAGTACTTC
TRBD1 TRBJ2-7 15 TRBV5-1 NA CASSVGQGALHEQYF TGCGCCAGCAGCGTTGGACAGGGGGCGCTCCACGAGCAGTACTTC
NA TRBJ1-1 13 TRBV28 few CASSSGTSYEAFF TGTGCCAGCAGTTCCGGGACCTCCTACGAAGCTTTCTTT
NA TRBJ2-7 14 TRBV25-1 NA CASRVFGHDGEQYF TGTGCCAGCAGGGTGTTCGGCCACGATGGGGAGCAGTACTTC
TRBD2 TRBJ2-2 15 TRBV6-5 NA CASSGLAGDTGELFF TGTGCCAGCAGTGGACTAGCGGGAGACACCGGGGAGCTGTTTTTT
NA TRBJ1-2 13 TRBV7-8 NA CASSHYRERGYTF TGTGCCAGCAGCCACTACAGGGAACGGGGCTACACCTTC
NA TRBJ2-7 13 TRBV7-9 NA CASSFASSYEQYF TGTGCCAGCAGCTTCGCCAGCTCCTACGAGCAGTACTTC
TRBD2 TRBJ2-5 16 TRBV9 NA CASSVEREGYQETQYF TGTGCCAGCAGCGTAGAGCGGGAGGGGTACCAAGAGACCCAGTACTTC
NA TRBJ2-1 13 TRBV4-3 NA CASSRDGTQGILF TGCGCCAGCAGCAGGGACGGGACTCAAGGCATTCTCTTC
NA TRBJ2-6 15 TRBV19 NA CASSKWVGGANVLTF TGTGCCAGTAGTAAATGGGTAGGTGGGGCCAACGTCCTGACTTTC
NA TRBJ2-2 16 TRBV5-1 NA CASSSPNGRSTGELFF TGCGCCAGCAGCTCGCCAAACGGGAGATCCACCGGGGAGCTGTTTTTT
TRBD2 TRBJ2-7 16 TRBV4-3 NA CASSQERYGLANEQYF TGCGCCAGCAGCCAAGAACGCTACGGACTAGCGAACGAGCAGTACTTC
TRBD2 TRBJ2-1 15 TRBV10-3 NA CAISASGLADNEQFF TGTGCCATCAGTGCTTCGGGACTAGCGGACAATGAGCAGTTCTTC
NA TRBJ1-1 13 TRBV2 once CAGEADLNTEAFF TGTGCCGGAGAGGCTGATTTGAACACTGAAGCTTTCTTT
NA TRBJ2-5 14 TRBV18 NA CASSPGMAEETQYF TGTGCCAGCTCACCAGGTATGGCAGAAGAGACCCAGTACTTC
TRBD1 TRBJ1-2 15 TRBV28 NA CATTSTGAIGYGYTF TGTGCCACTACTTCTACAGGGGCGATTGGCTATGGCTACACCTTC
NA TRBJ2-3 15 TRBV5-1 NA CASSLGGGSTDTQYF TGCGCCAGCAGCTTGGGAGGTGGGAGCACAGATACGCAGTATTTT
NA TRBJ2-1 15 TRBV6-4 NA CASSEYGNSYNEQFF TGTGCCAGCAGTGAGTACGGGAACTCCTACAATGAGCAGTTCTTC